The T cell receptor beta chain under discussion was sequenced for a study of T cell repertoires in cytomegalovirus infection. With 6 bases removed from V and 11 bases from J, the gap between germline ends came to 14 bases. Germline V lookup: CDR1 MNHEY, CDR2 SVGEGT. The CDR3 covers 12 residues. About this clonotype itself: What it recognizes is unknown.

TCRdb redid the calling of the reads with MiXCR, one entry per CDR3 protein. Found here are hundreds of thousands of distinct CDR3 sequences, 30% to 40% of them singletons; the top ten hold roughly 20%. The chain employs TRBV6-2 or TRBV6-3 and TRBJ2-1, with D unresolved. This clonotype was obtained from a human donor in good health (CMV status not recorded). Some clones in this sample may be carry-over from other donors' samples. The sequences come from cultured PBMCs, collected from culture after CMV antigen stimulation. CDR3 nucleotides: TGTGCCAGCAGCCGGTCAGAGGTCCAGCAGTTCTTC. Translating it yields CASSRSEVQQFF.